One TCR beta chain is described in this entry. These data originate in a study of control samples from healthy donors and cancer patients. Only in-frame clones appear in the TCRdb table, and some are missing; sequencing was by immunoSEQ multiplex PCR. The sample consists of 70,000 or so clones, 84% of them appearing once. The specimen sequenced was blood. The source of this sequence is a man aged 45-60 years in good health.

CDR3 DNA: TGTGCCAGCAGCTTGGACGGGTTCCAAGAGACCCAGTACTTC. Encoded protein: CASSLDGFQETQYF. The gene calls are TRBV5-4 and TRBJ2-5, with D hard to call. CDR3 length: 14 amino acids. CDR1 is SGHNT and CDR2 is YYREEE in the germline V gene (reference sequence). V lost 0 bases, J lost 1 base, and 7 bases lay in between. The complete variable domain, with remaining parts taken from reference TRBV5-4 and TRBJ2-5, reads ETGVTQSPTHLIKTRGQQVTLRCSSQSGHNTVSWYQQALGQGPQFIFQYYREEENGRGNFPPRFSGLQFPNYSSELNVNALELDDSALYLCASSLDGFQETQYFGPGTRLLVL.